This T cell receptor (beta chain) was profiled in a study of blood T cell repertoires in COVID-19. Germline V gene sequence: CDR1 SGHDN, CDR2 FVKESK. The CDR3 has 16 amino acids. Trimming left V 2 bases short and J 5 bases short, with 13 bases between. Original processing methods: The authors estimated nucleated cell counts from reference gene primer amplification. Repertoires were generated with immunoSEQ multiplex PCR, while TCRdb's copy carries only in-frame clones and drops some. Clone size and V and J calls were adopted from that table, with D and trimming inferred from the DNA. Counted here are approximately 140,000 clones, roughly 86% occurring once; the ten biggest clones make up 8.2%.

The genes are TRBV14 and TRBJ1-6, with D possibly matching TRBD1 (5 bases). The source material was peripheral blood. This sequence was found in an older woman with acute or convalescent COVID-19. The chain's CDR3 is CASSQYQGDNNSPLHF. CDR3 bases: TGTGCCAGCAGCCAATATCAGGGTGATAATAATTCACCCCTCCACTTT.